This is a list of T cell receptor beta chains from one sample in a study of T cells in Graves' hyperthyroidism and ophthalmopathy. Via MiXCR, TCRdb re-called the multiplex PCR reads, giving one row per CDR3 protein. The top ten clones hold roughly 7% of a sample with fewer than 650,000 distinct CDR3 sequences, 14% of them seen once. Sequenced input: blood. The receptor source for this set is a woman aged 18-35 years with Graves' ophthalmopathy. The CDR3 runs from the conserved cysteine through the conserved F or W. D genes are given only for firm matches. Clone size is shown for a subset of rows, as once, few, many or a class of expanded clone.

size,J,V,D,CDR3,DNA
few,TRBJ1-1,TRBV7-3,TRBD1,CASSSLAITGERNEAFF,TGTGCCAGCAGCTCGCTTGCAATAACAGGGGAACGTAATGAAGCTTTCTTT
.,TRBJ2-5,TRBV7-8,TRBD1,CASSPKFRGQETQYF,TGTGCCAGCAGCCCTAAATTCAGGGGGCAAGAGACCCAGTACTTC
.,TRBJ2-7,TRBV18,TRBD2,CASSPFTPSGRSHEQYF,TGTGCCAGCTCACCATTTACACCTAGCGGGAGATCTCACGAGCAGTACTTC
many,TRBJ2-7,TRBV11-2,TRBD1,CASSPDRDSYEQYF,TGTGCCAGCAGCCCAGACAGGGATTCCTACGAGCAGTACTTC
.,TRBJ1-2,TRBV12-3/TRBV12-4,TRBD1,CASRLRLPGGGYTF,TGTGCCAGCAGGTTAAGGCTCCCAGGGGGTGGCTACACCTTC
many,TRBJ1-2,TRBV2,.,CASRVRRSFYGYTF,TGTGCCAGCAGGGTCCGTCGCAGCTTCTATGGCTACACCTTC
.,TRBJ2-1,TRBV20-1,TRBD2,CSADSLAGGPGNEQFF,TGCAGTGCCGATAGTCTAGCGGGAGGGCCGGGGAATGAGCAGTTCTTC
many,TRBJ2-1,TRBV24-1,.,CATSDSRHNEQFF,TGTGCCACCAGTGATTCCCGTCACAATGAGCAGTTCTTC
many,TRBJ2-5,TRBV28,TRBD2,CASSSLGLAGSGTQYF,TGTGCCAGCAGCTCCCTTGGACTAGCGGGATCGGGGACCCAGTACTTC
many,TRBJ2-5,TRBV2,.,CASSEGQIVQETQYF,TGTGCCAGCAGTGAAGGACAGATAGTCCAAGAGACCCAGTACTTC
many,TRBJ2-7,TRBV28,.,CASSFPTYEQYF,TGTGCCAGCAGTTTCCCCACCTACGAGCAGTACTTC
.,TRBJ2-1,TRBV9,.,CASSVGALGITTYNEQFF,TGTGCCAGCAGCGTAGGTGCCCTCGGGATCACGACCTACAATGAGCAGTTCTTC
many,TRBJ1-5,TRBV20-1,.,CSARSALNQPQHF,TGCAGTGCTAGGTCAGCCCTCAATCAGCCCCAGCATTTT
.,TRBJ1-1,TRBV18,TRBD1,CASSPQGAQRNTEAFF,TGTGCCAGCTCACCACAGGGGGCGCAGAGGAACACTGAAGCTTTCTTT
few,TRBJ1-1,TRBV20-1,.,CSASLPGGLETFF,TGCAGTGCTAGTCTCCCGGGGGGATTGGAAACTTTCTTT
few,TRBJ1-5,TRBV19,TRBD1,CASSAETGFGLNQPQHF,TGTGCCAGTAGTGCCGAGACAGGGTTTGGGCTTAATCAGCCCCAGCATTTT
few,TRBJ1-5,TRBV10-3,.,CAISETGNQPQHF,TGTGCCATCAGTGAGACAGGCAATCAGCCCCAGCATTTT
many,TRBJ1-3,TRBV6-1,.,CASSEWASGNTIYF,TGTGCCAGCAGTGAATGGGCCTCTGGAAACACCATATATTTT
once,TRBJ1-1,TRBV28,TRBD1,CASRHSRQGRGMEAFF,TGTGCCAGCAGACACTCCCGACAGGGGCGCGGTATGGAAGCTTTCTTT
many,TRBJ2-7,TRBV28,.,CASSRLHEQYF,TGTGCCAGCAGCAGACTGCACGAGCAGTACTTC
many,TRBJ2-7,TRBV10-3,TRBD1,CAISDGTGTSYEQYF,TGTGCCATCAGTGATGGGACAGGTACCTCCTACGAGCAGTACTTC
many,TRBJ1-1,TRBV2,.,CASSESALYTEAFF,TGTGCCAGCAGTGAATCAGCCCTCTACACTGAAGCTTTCTTT
many,TRBJ2-3,TRBV28,TRBD1,CASSPRQGVTDTQYF,TGTGCCAGCAGTCCCCGACAGGGGGTCACAGATACGCAGTATTTT
many,TRBJ2-7,TRBV29-1,TRBD1,CSVGDRRAYEQYF,TGCAGCGTTGGGGACAGGCGGGCGTACGAGCAGTACTTC
many,TRBJ2-7,TRBV14,.,CASSQVRGAEQYF,TGTGCCAGCAGCCAAGTTAGGGGGGCCGAGCAGTACTTC
few,TRBJ2-1,TRBV19,TRBD2,CASTRLGGGSRNEQFF,TGTGCCAGTACTAGACTAGGCGGCGGGAGTCGAAATGAGCAGTTCTTC
few,TRBJ1-5,TRBV6-1,.,CASRQDGLNQPQHF,TGTGCCAGCAGACAGGACGGGCTTAATCAGCCCCAGCATTTT
many,TRBJ2-1,TRBV7-9,TRBD2,CASTAGGLASNEQFF,TGTGCCAGCACCGCAGGAGGACTAGCAAGTAATGAGCAGTTCTTC
few,TRBJ2-7,TRBV19,TRBD2,CASSIGSGKAQYF,TGTGCCAGTAGTATAGGGAGCGGGAAGGCGCAGTACTTC
.,TRBJ2-1,TRBV7-9,.,CASSLSQPTNEQFF,TGTGCCAGCAGCTTATCCCAGCCGACTAATGAGCAGTTCTTC
many,TRBJ2-3,TRBV10-3,.,CATTPGRGKDTQYF,TGTGCCACCACACCGGGACGGGGAAAGGATACGCAGTATTTT
many,TRBJ2-3,TRBV12-3/TRBV12-4,TRBD2,CASSLRASGNTDTQYF,TGTGCCAGCAGTTTAAGGGCTAGCGGAAACACAGATACGCAGTATTTT
many,TRBJ2-1,TRBV2,.,CASSEASWQSSYNEQFF,TGTGCCAGCAGTGAAGCGAGTTGGCAGAGCTCCTACAATGAGCAGTTCTTC
.,TRBJ2-7,TRBV20-1,TRBD1,CSARPGQGRYEQYF,TGCAGTGCACGACCGGGACAGGGACGTTACGAGCAGTACTTC
many,TRBJ1-2,TRBV19,.,CASSISLNTNYGYTF,TGTGCCAGTAGTATATCCCTGAACACGAACTATGGCTACACCTTC
many,TRBJ2-5,TRBV11-2,TRBD1,CASNEGTDQETQYF,TGTGCCAGCAACGAAGGGACAGACCAAGAGACCCAGTACTTC
.,TRBJ2-3,TRBV30,.,CAWSPLPGRTDTQYF,TGTGCCTGGAGTCCTCTACCGGGGCGCACAGATACGCAGTATTTT
.,TRBJ2-4,TRBV28,.,CVSSLGYGPFKNIQYF,TGTGTCTCTAGTTTAGGTTATGGCCCATTCAAAAACATTCAGTACTTC
.,TRBJ1-3,TRBV7-9,TRBD1,CASSRTGGSGNTIYF,TGTGCCAGCAGCCGGACAGGGGGCTCTGGAAACACCATATATTTT
many,TRBJ1-1,TRBV7-9,.,CASSFGQFEAFF,TGTGCCAGCAGCTTTGGACAGTTTGAAGCTTTCTTT
few,TRBJ1-6,TRBV19,.,CASTEGFGTPLHF,TGTGCCAGTACCGAGGGTTTCGGGACACCCCTCCACTTT
many,TRBJ1-5,TRBV11-1,.,CASSLAGNGQPQHF,TGTGCCAGCAGCTTAGCTGGGAATGGGCAGCCCCAGCATTTT
many,TRBJ2-7,TRBV2,TRBD2,CASRPGEGLAGTSSYEQYF,TGTGCCAGCAGACCGGGTGAGGGACTAGCGGGAACCAGCTCCTACGAGCAGTACTTC
many,TRBJ2-4,TRBV11-2,.,CASSLEAPGLGGGNIQYF,TGTGCCAGCAGCTTAGAAGCCCCCGGACTAGGGGGTGGAAACATTCAGTACTTC
few,TRBJ2-5,TRBV20-1,.,CSVGTSHRLGQVETQYF,TGCAGTGTTGGCACATCTCACCGACTAGGACAGGTGGAGACCCAGTACTTC
.,TRBJ1-5,TRBV27,.,CASSLEPNQPQHF,TGTGCCAGCAGTCTAGAACCGAATCAGCCCCAGCATTTT
many,TRBJ2-1,TRBV7-2,TRBD1,CASSNPATGKGVYSYNEQFF,TGTGCCAGCAGCAACCCGGCGACAGGGAAAGGGGTGTATAGCTACAATGAGCAGTTCTTC
many,TRBJ1-4,TRBV20-1,TRBD1,CSADREGEKLFF,TGCAGTGCTGACAGGGAGGGGGAAAAACTGTTTTTT
many,TRBJ2-1,TRBV2,.,CASSRPKGQFF,TGTGCCAGCAGTAGACCCAAAGGGCAGTTCTTC
.,TRBJ1-2,TRBV2,TRBD1,CASRSGTAYGYTF,TGTGCCAGCAGATCCGGGACAGCATATGGCTACACCTTC
many,TRBJ1-5,TRBV6-1,.,CASSEPLSNQPQHF,TGTGCCAGCAGTGAACCGCTAAGCAATCAGCCCCAGCATTTT